The sequence of this T cell receptor (beta chain) was determined in a study of cytomegalovirus exposure and HLA in healthy donors. In the case of this clone: Antigen specificity is unknown.

Study outcomes and limitations: Under in vitro conditions, three CMV-associated chains were confirmed as specific for CMV antigens. The records held CMV serostatus as the only immune exposure information. Using a false discovery rate of 0.05, a later analysis showed that approximately 16,000 TCR beta sequences were associated with HLA alleles.

PCR involved 60 Vbeta and 13 Jbeta primers. Clones were read by immunoSEQ multiplex PCR, and TCRdb kept only the in-frame ones, dropping some. The repertoire holds under 100,000 clones, 70% to 80% seen once, with roughly 2.5% in the top ten. This clonotype was sampled from a man younger than 45 in good health and CMV-seronegative. The sequenced sample was PBMCs.

The CDR3 reads CASSVAGGPVDTQYF. CDR3 DNA sequence: TGCGCCAGCAGTGTAGCGGGAGGGCCTGTAGATACGCAGTATTTT. The chain carries TRBV10-1 and TRBJ2-3; TRBD2 matches 11 bases. J gave up 5 bases and V 4 bases, and 5 bases lay outside the gene matches. This CDR3 spans 15 amino acids. Germline values: CDR1 WNHNN, CDR2 SYGVQD (reference sequence).